The 20 T cell receptor beta chains reported below all come from one sample, sequenced in a study of cytomegalovirus exposure and HLA in healthy donors. PCR used 60 Vbeta primers and 13 Jbeta primers. Clones were sequenced by immunoSEQ multiplex PCR, and TCRdb holds only the in-frame ones, with some missing. The sample includes over 65,000 clones, approximately 78% of them seen just once. Sequenced sample: PBMCs. These receptors all come from a woman between 25 and 40 years old in good health and CMV-seronegative.

This sequence joins TRBV19 and TRBJ2-7; 8 bases fit TRBD1. Germline values: CDR1 LNHDA, CDR2 SQIVND (reference sequence). The CDR3 is 14 residues long. J was trimmed by 4 bases and V by 4 bases; bases with no gene match: 6. The CDR3 spells CASSNQGARYEQYF. The CDR3 DNA reads TGTGCCAGTAGTAATCAGGGGGCTCGATACGAGCAGTACTTC. The entire variable domain, with the rest obtained from reference TRBV19 and TRBJ2-7, is as follows: DGGITQSPKYLFRKEGQNVTLSCEQNLNHDAMYWYRQDPGQGLRLIYYSQIVNDFQKGDIAEGYSVSREKKESFPLTVTSAQKNPTAFYLCASSNQGARYEQYFGPGTRLTVT.

This clone was recorded only once. The V and J genes are TRBV6-5 and TRBJ1-6; the match to TRBD1 covers 10 bases. V was pared by 5 bases and J by 9 bases, with 7 bases of the junction left unmatched. CDR1 is MNHEY, CDR2 SVGAGI, per germline. The CDR3 loop spans 15 amino acids. The CDR3 nucleotides read TGTGCCAGCAGTGGGGGGGGGACAGGGGCTTCACCCCTCCACTTT. It yields the protein CASSGGGTGASPLHF.

The rearrangement links TRBV10-2 to TRBJ2-7, with 10 bases that match TRBD1. The CDR3 covers 15 residues. V gave up 6 bases and J gave up 4 bases; unmatched junction bases: 9. Germline loops: CDR1 WSHSY, CDR2 SAAADI. The CDR3 spells CASSPGDRGLYEQYF. The CDR3 bases are TGCGCCAGCAGCCCCGGGGACAGGGGTCTTTACGAGCAGTACTTC.

The chain is built from TRBV5-4 and TRBJ1-1; 8 nucleotides line up with TRBD1. V gave up 1 base and J gave up 4 bases; unmatched junction bases: 6. Germline lookup yields CDR1 SGHNT and CDR2 YYREEE (reference sequence). The CDR3 is made up of 15 amino acids. The CDR3 sequence is CASSLYGTGLTEAFF. The CDR3 DNA follows: TGTGCCAGCAGCTTGTACGGGACAGGACTCACTGAAGCTTTCTTT. Full variable domain (missing parts from reference TRBV5-4 and TRBJ1-1): ETGVTQSPTHLIKTRGQQVTLRCSSQSGHNTVSWYQQALGQGPQFIFQYYREEENGRGNFPPRFSGLQFPNYSSELNVNALELDDSALYLCASSLYGTGLTEAFFGQGTRLTVV.

In DNA form, the CDR3 reads TGTGCCAGCATGGACGGACTAGACCAAGAGACCCAGTACTTC. It yields the protein CASMDGLDQETQYF. V and J are TRBV5-4 and TRBJ2-5; 7 bases agree with TRBD2. The V and J ends lost 6 bases and 0 bases, in that order; junction bases with no gene match: 5. In germline, CDR1 is SGHNT, CDR2 YYREEE (reference sequence). The CDR3 length is 14 residues.

The V call is TRBV27, the J call TRBJ2-7, with TRBD2 identical over 11 bases. V shed 5 bases and J 3 bases; nucleotides not matched to a gene: 3. CDR3 size: 14 residues. CDR1 is MNHEY, CDR2 SMNVEV, per germline (reference sequence). This chain's CDR3 is CASSISGGVYEQYF. CDR3 DNA: TGTGCCAGCAGTATTAGCGGGGGGGTCTACGAGCAGTACTTC.

This clone was counted only a few times. The CDR3 DNA is TGTGCCAGCAAGGGGACAGGAAGCACAGATACGCAGTATTTT. Its protein product is CASKGTGSTDTQYF. The chain carries TRBV9 and TRBJ2-3, with 8 bases identical to TRBD1. The CDR3 has 14 residues. V lost 6 bases and J lost 0; bases outside the gene matches: 3. In germline, CDR1 is SGDLS, CDR2 YYNGEE.

The chain couples TRBV7-9 to TRBJ2-3, with TRBD2 matching 13 bases. The CDR3 contains 18 residues. The germline gives CDR1 SEHNR, CDR2 FQNEAQ (reference sequence). V was pared by 5 bases and J by 2 bases, with 10 bases of the junction left unmatched. The CDR3 DNA follows: TGTGCCAGCAGCAAATGGATTACTAGCGGGGGGGCCACAGATACGCAGTATTTT. It specifies CASSKWITSGGATDTQYF.

This clone was picked up one time. The chain couples TRBV6-1 to TRBJ2-7; possible D gene TRBD2, 5 bases. Looked up from germline, CDR1 is MNHNS and CDR2 is SASEGT. CDR3 length: 10 residues. With 8 bases removed from V and 7 bases from J, the gap between germline ends came to 9 bases. The CDR3 region is CASGRDEQYF. DNA for the CDR3: TGTGCCAGCGGACGGGATGAGCAGTACTTC.

The chain joins TRBV2 to TRBJ2-5; D is unresolved. CDR1 and CDR2 (germline): SNHLY, FYNNEI. The CDR3 is 16 amino acids. V gave up 3 bases and J gave up 4 bases, with 18 bases separating them. CDR3 in DNA: TGTGCCAGCAGTGACTCTGACTCCGCACTACCAGAGACCCAGTACTTC. Amino acid sequence: CASSDSDSALPETQYF.

The sample holds a few counts of this clone. V usage is TRBV5-5 and J usage is TRBJ1-1; 9 positions match TRBD1. Germline values: CDR1 SGHKS, CDR2 YYEKEE (reference sequence). J was trimmed by 4 bases and V by 0 bases; bases with no gene match: 4. The CDR3 sequence is 15 residues long. The CDR3 here is CASSLGTGATTEAFF. The CDR3 DNA reads TGTGCCAGCAGCTTGGGGACAGGGGCTACCACTGAAGCTTTCTTT.

CDR3 nucleotide sequence: TGTGCCAGCAGCTTAATTCCGGTCTATTATGGAAACACCATATATTTT. Protein sequence: CASSLIPVYYGNTIYF. The chain links TRBV11-2 to TRBJ1-3; D remains ambiguous. V dropped 2 bases and J dropped 3 bases, with 14 bases sitting between them. Germline CDR1 is SGHAT and CDR2 is FQNNGV. The CDR3 loop spans 16 amino acids.

Concerning this clone itself: At one boundary the junction diverges from the germline segment, which might be a read error. The gene calls are TRBV7-2 and TRBJ2-7, with TRBD1 as a possible D gene (6 bases). The CDR3 length is 13 residues. The germline V gene encodes CDR1 SGHTA and CDR2 FQGNSA. CDR3: CASSLAGESAQYF. The CDR3 DNA reads TGTGCCAGCAGCCTAGCAGGGGAATCCGCGCAGTACTTC.

CDR3 bases: TGCGCCAGCAGCCACCCAACCCGAGGAGGAAACGAGCAGTACTTC. This gives the protein CASSHPTRGGNEQYF. The gene calls are TRBV4-1 and TRBJ2-7; tentatively, D is TRBD2 (5 bases). The germline V and J ends were trimmed by 3 bases and 5 bases, with 17 bases remaining between them. The CDR3 has 15 amino acids. Germline values: CDR1 MGHRA, CDR2 YSYEKL.

This chain joins TRBV14 and TRBJ1-4, with 9 positions matching TRBD1. With 3 bases clipped from V and 3 bases from J, the junction kept 5 bases outside the gene matches. Per the germline V gene, CDR1 is SGHDN and CDR2 is FVKESK. The CDR3 has 16 amino acids. Here the CDR3 reads CASSQRTGVPNEKLFF. For the CDR3, the DNA is TGTGCCAGCAGCCAGCGGACAGGGGTCCCTAATGAAAAACTGTTTTTT.

The J gene is TRBJ2-4, the V gene TRBV11-2; 12 bases fit TRBD2. The CDR3 covers 16 residues. Germline V gene data show CDR1 as SGHAT and CDR2 as FQNNGV. J lost 2 bases, V lost 5 bases, and 4 bases had no gene match. The CDR3 region is CASSPGLAGTKNIQYF. Here the CDR3 DNA reads TGTGCCAGCAGCCCAGGACTAGCGGGGACCAAAAACATTCAGTACTTC. Complete variable domain (other parts from reference TRBV11-2 and TRBJ2-4): EAGVAQSPRYKIIEKRQSVAFWCNPISGHATLYWYQQILGQGPKLLIQFQNNGVVDDSQLPKDRFSAERLKGVDSTLKIQPAKLEDSAVYLCASSPGLAGTKNIQYFGAGTRLSVL.

Concerning this clone: Its ends do not fully match the called genes, so a read error is possible. The genes are TRBV18 and TRBJ2-5, with TRBD2 matching 14 bases. The CDR3 sequence is 15 residues long. The germline V gene has CDR1 KGHSH and CDR2 LQKENI. The CDR3 sequence: CASSRMTGTSGGGHF. The CDR3 DNA follows: TGTGCCAGCTCACGAATGACCGGGACTAGCGGGGGCGGCCACTTC. The full variable domain, completed using reference TRBV18 and TRBJ2-5, is NAGVMQNPRHLVRRRGQEARLRCSPMKGHSHVYWYRQLPEEGLKFMVYLQKENIIDESGMPKERFSAEFPKEGPSILRIQQVVRGDSAAYFCASSRMTGTSGGGHFGPGTRLLVL.

This chain joins TRBV4-1 and TRBJ2-1; D is perhaps TRBD2 (6 bases). Between the trimmed V and J ends, which lost 1 base and 7 bases, there was a span of 17 bases. The germline CDR1 and CDR2 sequences are MGHRA and YSYEKL. This CDR3 region has 16 residues. This CDR3 reads CASSQVRDSLGNEQFF. The CDR3 region has the DNA TGCGCCAGCAGCCAAGTACGGGACTCCTTAGGTAATGAGCAGTTCTTC.

V is TRBV27 and J is TRBJ2-1; 9 nucleotides align to TRBD2. This CDR3 is 17 amino acids long. Trimming at V came to 3 bases and at J to 3 bases, leaving 9 bases not matched to a gene. Germline CDR1 is MNHEY and CDR2 is SMNVEV (reference sequence). This CDR3 reads CASSFSGGPLYYNEQFF. CDR3 coding DNA: TGTGCCAGCAGTTTTAGCGGGGGCCCACTCTACTACAATGAGCAGTTCTTC.

The CDR3 sequence: CASSDSSEAANTGELFF. CDR3 DNA sequence: TGTGCCAGCAGTGACTCGAGTGAGGCAGCTAACACCGGGGAGCTGTTTTTT. This chain links TRBV6-4 with TRBJ2-2; no firm D call. The CDR3 contains 17 residues. The germline CDR1 and CDR2 sequences are MRHNA and SNTAGT. Between the trimmed V and J ends, which lost 0 bases and 2 bases, there was a span of 13 bases.